This T cell receptor beta chain was observed in a study of regulatory T cells in long-lasting Graves disease. Overall study results and limits: It is possible that accuracy was reduced by the small size of the sample.

Researchers made TCR beta libraries by using iRepertoire HTBI primers and running Arm-PCR on CDR3 regions. Each CDR3 protein is one row after TCRdb ran MiXCR on the multiplex PCR reads. The sample has approximately 350,000 distinct CDR3 sequences; roughly 17% are singletons. Turning to this clonotype: Its target is unknown.

Time point given: newly diagnosed GD, antithyroid drugs for less than 3 months. PBMCs were the source of the RNA used for TCR sequencing. V was pared by 2 bases and J by 6 bases, with 8 bases of the junction left unmatched. This CDR3 has 16 amino acids. The germline V gene encodes CDR1 SQVTM and CDR2 ANQGSEA. In addition, the sample was reused for a study of T cells in Graves' hyperthyroidism and ophthalmopathy.

The TCR originated in a woman aged 18-35 years with Graves disease. The sequenced sample was peripheral blood mononuclear cells (PBMCs), obtained at new diagnosis, from a patient treated with antithyroid drugs. The rearrangement uses TRBV29-1 and TRBJ2-2; 11 nucleotides match TRBD1. The CDR3 sequence is CSVEILGQGASGELFF. CDR3 nucleotide sequence: TGCAGCGTTGAAATACTTGGACAGGGGGCGTCCGGGGAGCTGTTTTTT.